The 22 T cell receptor beta chains given below trace back to one sample, sequenced in a study of cytomegalovirus exposure and HLA in healthy donors. This PCR relied on a set of 60 Vbeta primers and 13 Jbeta primers. Sequenced by immunoSEQ multiplex PCR; TCRdb stores in-frame clones only, minus some. The sample shows 50,000 or so clones, around three fifths of them seen only once. Specimen: PBMCs. The receptors here all came from a human donor in good health.

The chain is built from TRBV6-5 and TRBJ1-2; D not certain. The V gene's germline CDR1 is MNHEY and CDR2 SVGAGI. The CDR3 loop spans 15 amino acids. V was clipped by 5 bases and J by 1 base, with 14 bases between them. This CDR3 is CASSPERQFNYGYTF. CDR3 sequence (DNA): TGTGCCAGCAGTCCCGAGCGGCAATTTAACTATGGCTACACCTTC.

V gene TRBV30 combines with J gene TRBJ1-2, with 9 bases aligning to TRBD1. This CDR3 spans 13 amino acids. J lost 4 bases, V lost 5 bases, and 5 bases had no gene match. CDR1 GTSNPN and CDR2 SVGIG come from the germline V gene (reference sequence). The CDR3 DNA follows: TGTGCCTGGTTACAGGGGGCGGGCTATGGCTACACCTTC. Its translation is CAWLQGAGYGYTF.

The rearrangement links TRBV27 to TRBJ1-1; the match to TRBD1 covers 9 bases. Looked up from germline, CDR1 is MNHEY and CDR2 is SMNVEV (reference sequence). The CDR3 is 16 amino acids. The ends lost 3 bases at V and 2 bases at J; junction bases unmatched: 7. The CDR3 DNA sequence: TGTGCCAGCAGTTTCGGACAGGGGAGTTTAAACACTGAAGCTTTCTTT. Amino acids: CASSFGQGSLNTEAFF.

Of note for this clone: Other nucleotide sequences in the sample specify the same CDR3. The chain links TRBV6-5 to TRBJ2-7; 8 nucleotides align to TRBD2. Trimming cost V 6 bases and J 0 bases; bases outside gene matches: 7. Looked up from germline, CDR1 is MNHEY and CDR2 is SVGAGI. This CDR3 has 15 amino acids. In DNA, the CDR3 is TGTGCCAGCAGCTCCGGGGGGGGTGGCTCCTACGAGCAGTACTTC. Protein sequence: CASSSGGGGSYEQYF.

In its sample, this clone was seen a few times. The chain couples TRBV27 to TRBJ1-5; no definite D call. Trimming cost V 2 bases and J 3 bases, with 20 bases left between them. CDR1 is MNHEY and CDR2 is SMNVEV in the germline V gene (reference sequence). The CDR3 length is 18 residues. The CDR3 coding sequence is TGTGCCAGCAGTTTAAGGTGGGCCCCGCTCGGGAACAATCAGCCCCAGCATTTT. Protein: CASSLRWAPLGNNQPQHF.

The chain employs TRBV30 and TRBJ2-4, with a tentative D call TRBD2 (5 bases). Trimming took off 2 bases at V and 7 bases at J, with 12 bases between the two ends. Germline assignment: CDR1 GTSNPN and CDR2 SVGIG (reference sequence). The CDR3 has 13 amino acids. In nucleotides, the CDR3 is TGTGCCTGGAGTCTAGGATCGGGGAACATTCAGTACTTC. This translates into CAWSLGSGNIQYF.

V usage is TRBV23-1 and J usage is TRBJ2-1; D is possibly TRBD2 (6 bases). TRBV23-1 is classed as an ORF, of uncertain function. The germline V and J ends were trimmed by 11 bases and 3 bases, with 23 bases remaining between them. The CDR3 is made up of 16 amino acids. The CDR3 DNA reads as TGCGCCCTAGAGGACTGCGGGACGTGTAACTACAATGAGCAGTTCTTC. The encoded protein is CALEDCGTCNYNEQFF.

This chain joins TRBV19 and TRBJ1-2, with D unresolved. This CDR3 is 11 amino acids long. The ends were cut back, 5 bases at V and 3 bases at J, with 4 bases in the middle. Germline CDR1 is LNHDA and CDR2 is SQIVND (reference sequence). The CDR3: CASSRYYGYTF. DNA for the CDR3: TGTGCCAGTAGTCGGTACTATGGCTACACCTTC.

This chain joins TRBV27 and TRBJ2-1; 11 bases map to TRBD2. From germline, CDR1 is MNHEY and CDR2 SMNVEV (reference sequence). Losses at the gene ends were 5 bases for V and 7 bases for J; bases not matched to a gene: 1. The CDR3 runs to 13 residues. The CDR3 nucleotides read TGTGCCAGCAGTCCTAGCGGGGGGAATGAGCAGTTCTTC. This codes for CASSPSGGNEQFF.

This chain joins TRBV18 and TRBJ1-1; unclear D gene. Looked up from germline, CDR1 is KGHSH and CDR2 is LQKENI. This CDR3 has 16 amino acids. V was shortened by 0 bases and J by 2 bases, with 13 bases between the two germline ends. CDR3 coding DNA: TGTGCCAGCTCACCACCGGGGTTGGCGGGAAACACTGAAGCTTTCTTT. Protein: CASSPPGLAGNTEAFF.

The count of this clone is one. V usage is TRBV28 and J usage is TRBJ2-3; TRBD2 is a possible D gene (6 bases). Germline V gene data show CDR1 as MDHEN and CDR2 as SYDVKM. V was pared by 7 bases and J by 0 bases, with 11 bases between. The length of the CDR3 is 14 residues. Here the CDR3 reads CASTPGLSTDTQYF. The CDR3, as DNA: TGTGCCAGCACCCCGGGACTGAGCACAGATACGCAGTATTTT. The whole variable domain, filled in from reference TRBV28 and TRBJ2-3, reads DVKVTQSSRYLVKRTGEKVFLECVQDMDHENMFWYRQDPGLGLRLIYFSYDVKMKEKGDIPEGYSVSREKKERFSLILESASTNQTSMYLCASTPGLSTDTQYFGPGTRLTVL.

This clone has a handful of counts. This chain links TRBV30 with TRBJ2-1; D perhaps matches TRBD1 (6 bases). The CDR3 covers 13 residues. Germline CDR1 reads GTSNPN; CDR2 reads SVGIG (reference sequence). Trimming took 3 bases from V and 8 from J, leaving 14 bases between them. This CDR3 is CAWSTTGIHEQFF. CDR3 nucleotides: TGTGCCTGGAGCACGACAGGAATCCATGAGCAGTTCTTC.

As DNA, the CDR3 is TGCGCCAGCAGCTCGACCGGACTACCCCAAGAGACCCAGTACTTC. Translation gives CASSSTGLPQETQYF. This sequence joins TRBV5-1 and TRBJ2-5; perhaps TRBD2 as D (6 bases). Trimming took off 3 bases at V and 1 base at J, with 13 bases between the two ends. The V gene's germline CDR1 is SGHRS and CDR2 YFSETQ. CDR3 length: 15 residues.

This clone was picked up a small number of times. The chain carries TRBV27 and TRBJ2-4, with a weak D call TRBD1 (6 bases). Trimming took off 3 bases at V and 8 bases at J, with 11 bases between the two ends. Per the germline V gene, CDR1 is MNHEY and CDR2 is SMNVEV (reference sequence). This CDR3 comprises 13 residues. Here the CDR3 reads CASSFDRYDIQYF. The CDR3 region has the DNA TGTGCCAGCAGTTTCGACAGGTACGACATTCAGTACTTC.

This clone was counted a few times. The CDR3, as DNA: TGCGCCAGCAGCGAGCTTGGACAGGGGAACACTGAAGCTTTCTTT. Encoded protein: CASSELGQGNTEAFF. J is TRBJ1-1 and V is TRBV5-1; TRBD1 aligns across 8 bases. This CDR3 contains 15 residues. V dropped 4 bases and J dropped 1; count of bases not matched to a gene: 6. Germline CDR1 SGHRS, CDR2 YFSETQ.

This CDR3 is CASSVVDTLAEAFF. The CDR3 DNA sequence: TGTGCCAGCAGCGTAGTGGACACCTTAGCTGAAGCTTTCTTT. The rearrangement joins TRBV9 to TRBJ1-1; tentatively, D is TRBD1 (5 bases). This CDR3 is 14 amino acids long. The V end lost 0 bases, the J end lost 6 bases, and 12 bases lay between the germline ends. Germline V gene lookup returns CDR1 SGDLS and CDR2 YYNGEE. Full variable domain (missing parts from reference TRBV9 and TRBJ1-1): DSGVTQTPKHLITATGQRVTLRCSPRSGDLSVYWYQQSLDQGLQFLIQYYNGEERAKGNILERFSAQQFPDLHSELNLSSLELGDSALYFCASSVVDTLAEAFFGQGTRLTVV.

The chain links TRBV5-6 to TRBJ1-5; possible D gene TRBD1, 6 bases. The V end was cut by 1 base, the J end by 4 bases, with 9 bases between. Per germline, CDR1 SGHDT and CDR2 YYEEEE. This CDR3 comprises 14 residues. CDR3 loop: CASSLFRGNQPQHF. The CDR3 DNA reads as TGTGCCAGCAGCTTGTTCAGGGGAAATCAGCCCCAGCATTTT.

The CDR3 coding sequence is TGTGCCAGTAGGAAAATTTACAGGGACTATAGCAATCAGCCCCAGCATTTT. It specifies CASRKIYRDYSNQPQHF. The V gene is TRBV19, the J gene TRBJ1-5; weak D call: TRBD1 (6 bases). The V and J ends lost 6 bases and 0 bases respectively, with 18 bases between them. Germline CDR1 is LNHDA and CDR2 is SQIVND (reference sequence). The CDR3 length is 17 residues.

The chain links TRBV27 to TRBJ1-6, with 11 bases identical to TRBD1. The J segment lost 10 bases and the V segment lost 3 bases, leaving 8 bases of the junction unmatched. The CDR3 spans 16 residues. From germline, CDR1 is MNHEY and CDR2 SMNVEV (reference sequence). DNA for the CDR3: TGTGCCAGCAGTTTCCGGGACAGGGGGGCTCGGTCACCCCTCCACTTT. As protein: CASSFRDRGARSPLHF.

The chain recombines TRBV6-5 with TRBJ2-7, with 7 bases lining up with TRBD1. The J segment lost 0 bases and the V segment lost 6 bases, leaving 5 bases of the junction unmatched. Germline V gives CDR1 MNHEY, CDR2 SVGAGI. The CDR3 totals 14 residues. CDR3 DNA: TGTGCCAGCAGCCGGTCAGGGGGCTCCTACGAGCAGTACTTC. Its translation: CASSRSGGSYEQYF.

V gene TRBV29-1 combines with J gene TRBJ2-3, with TRBD2 matching 9 bases. This CDR3 has 16 residues. The ends lost 4 bases at V and 4 bases at J; junction bases unmatched: 12. CDR1 is SQVTM and CDR2 is ANQGSEA in the germline V gene. The CDR3 DNA sequence: TGCAGCGTTGTACGTAGCGGGGGAACGAGGGCAGATACGCAGTATTTT. It yields the protein CSVVRSGGTRADTQYF.

The gene calls are TRBV7-2 and TRBJ2-7; TRBD2 aligns across 9 bases. The CDR3 is 15 residues long. The V and J ends lost 1 base and 6 bases, in that order; junction bases with no gene match: 7. CDR1 is SGHTA and CDR2 is FQGNSA in the germline V gene. The CDR3 sequence: CASSLVGTSPGEQYF. The CDR3 coding sequence is TGTGCCAGCAGCTTAGTGGGGACTAGCCCCGGCGAGCAGTACTTC.